The source of this T cell receptor beta chain is a study of graft-versus-host responses after intestinal transplantation. Whole-study findings and limits: Allografts of patients with graft-donor T cell macrochimerism showed high graft-versus-host to host-versus-graft clone ratios. An association linked early post-transplant HvG declines with peak circulating GvH clone levels.

Trimming removed 5 bases at V and 5 bases at J, with 9 bases between. There are 13 residues in the CDR3. The germline CDR1 and CDR2 sequences are LNHDA and SQIVND (reference sequence). TCRdb keeps only in-frame clones here, not all; method: immunoSEQ multiplex PCR. The sample has 9,000 to 10,000 clones, 90% to 95% seen once. This clone was observed a few times. Its antigen is unidentified. The V call is TRBV19, the J call TRBJ1-4; no clear D gene. The TCR comes from a human patient who received an intestinal transplant, so some T cells may come from the graft donor. The sample here was PBMCs, taken 8 days after intestinal transplant. The CDR3 sequence is CASSFPGNEKLFF. In DNA, the CDR3 is TGTGCCAGTAGTTTTCCGGGAAATGAAAAACTGTTTTTT.